The 9 T cell receptor beta chains presented below share a single source sample, sequenced in a study of cytomegalovirus exposure and HLA in healthy donors. A multiplex PCR was run with 60 Vbeta primers and 13 Jbeta primers. Measured with immunoSEQ multiplex PCR; TCRdb has only the in-frame clones, and not every one. The profile shows 150,000 to 200,000 clones, around 81% of them singletons. The sample was PBMCs. Receptor source: a woman aged 25 to 39 in good health and CMV-seronegative.

The chain couples TRBV5-5 to TRBJ2-2; 14 nucleotides align to TRBD2. V lost 4 bases, J lost 6 bases, and 5 bases stayed unmatched. CDR1 and CDR2 (germline): SGHKS, YYEKEE (reference sequence). The CDR3 sequence is 16 residues long. The chain's CDR3 is CASSQRTSGRSGELFF. CDR3 in DNA: TGTGCCAGCAGCCAACGGACTAGCGGGAGGTCCGGGGAGCTGTTTTTT.

The genes are TRBV27 and TRBJ2-7; 9 positions match TRBD2. This CDR3 region has 15 residues. Germline V gene lookup returns CDR1 MNHEY and CDR2 SMNVEV (reference sequence). V shed 6 bases, J shed 3 bases, and the junction held 9 bases outside the gene matches. CDR3 nucleotide sequence: TGTGCCAGCAGCCATAGCGGGAGCTTTCTCTACGAGCAGTACTTC. This codes for CASSHSGSFLYEQYF.

CDR3 DNA sequence: TGTGCCAGCAGTGAATTTGGGACAGGGACCTACGAGCAGTACTTC. It yields the protein CASSEFGTGTYEQYF. This rearrangement joins TRBV2 to TRBJ2-5; 9 nucleotides line up with TRBD1. The J call may be wrong; the DNA end is better matched by TRBJ2-7. From germline, CDR1 is SNHLY and CDR2 FYNNEI. CDR3 length: 15 residues.

The chain carries TRBV28 and TRBJ2-3, with 8 bases that match TRBD1. Germline lookup yields CDR1 MDHEN and CDR2 SYDVKM. The length of the CDR3 is 15 residues. V lost 3 bases to trimming and J lost 0 bases; unmatched junction nucleotides: 2. The CDR3, as DNA: TGTGCCAGCAGTTTCGACAGGGGTAGCACAGATACGCAGTATTTT. Its protein is CASSFDRGSTDTQYF.

The gene calls are TRBV29-1 and TRBJ2-7, with 9 bases matching TRBD2. V shed 6 bases and J 6 bases; nucleotides not matched to a gene: 6. This CDR3 comprises 12 residues. Germline CDR1 reads SQVTM; CDR2 reads ANQGSEA. CDR3 coding DNA: TGCAGCGTGGGGGGACTAGCTGGCGAGCAGTACTTC. It encodes CSVGGLAGEQYF.

V and J are TRBV5-6 and TRBJ1-5, with D possibly being TRBD1 (5 bases). V lost 0 bases to trimming and J lost 4 bases, with 8 bases between them. The V gene's germline CDR1 is SGHDT and CDR2 YYEEEE. This CDR3 is 14 amino acids long. The CDR3 nucleotides are TGTGCCAGCAGCTTGGGACAGCTAAATCAGCCCCAGCATTTT. It codes for CASSLGQLNQPQHF.

This clone was recorded a few times. The chain has TRBV5-6 and TRBJ1-2; 12 positions match TRBD1. Germline V gene sequence: CDR1 SGHDT, CDR2 YYEEEE. J gave up 10 bases and V 4 bases, and 8 bases lay outside the gene matches. The CDR3 consists of 14 residues. This chain's CDR3 is CASSETGTGGSYTF. CDR3 nucleotide sequence: TGTGCCAGCAGCGAAACCGGGACAGGGGGCTCCTACACCTTC.

The genes are TRBV19 and TRBJ2-5; TRBD2 is a possible D gene (6 bases). Per germline, CDR1 LNHDA and CDR2 SQIVND (reference sequence). V gave up 4 bases and J gave up 2 bases, with 14 bases separating them. The CDR3 loop spans 15 amino acids. CDR3 region: CASSSYKGRQETQYF. The CDR3 DNA is TGTGCCAGTAGTAGTTACAAGGGGAGGCAAGAGACCCAGTACTTC.

The chain employs TRBV7-2 and TRBJ2-7; D ambiguous. The V and J ends lost 4 bases and 5 bases respectively, with 21 bases between them. The CDR3 is made up of 16 amino acids. The germline V gene encodes CDR1 SGHTA and CDR2 FQGNSA. This CDR3 is CASSSAATIEAHEQYF. The CDR3, as DNA: TGTGCCAGCAGCTCGGCGGCCACTATAGAAGCCCACGAGCAGTACTTC.